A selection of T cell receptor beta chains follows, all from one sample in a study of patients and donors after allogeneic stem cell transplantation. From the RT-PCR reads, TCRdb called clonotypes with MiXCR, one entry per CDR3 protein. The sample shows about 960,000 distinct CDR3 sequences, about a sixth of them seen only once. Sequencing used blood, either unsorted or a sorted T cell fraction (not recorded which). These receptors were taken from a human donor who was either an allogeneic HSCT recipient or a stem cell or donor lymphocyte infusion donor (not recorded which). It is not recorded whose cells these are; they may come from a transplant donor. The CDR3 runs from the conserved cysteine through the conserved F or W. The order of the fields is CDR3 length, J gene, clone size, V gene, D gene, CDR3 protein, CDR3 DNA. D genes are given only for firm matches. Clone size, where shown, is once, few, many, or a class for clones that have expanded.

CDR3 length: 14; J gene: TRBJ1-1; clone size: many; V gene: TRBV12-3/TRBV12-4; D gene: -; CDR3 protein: CASSFRGGNTEAFF; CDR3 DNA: TGTGCCAGCAGTTTCCGGGGGGGGAACACTGAAGCTTTCTTT
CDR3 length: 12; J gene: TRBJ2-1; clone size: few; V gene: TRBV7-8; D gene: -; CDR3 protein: CASSPRYDEQFF; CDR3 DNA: TGTGCCAGCAGCCCCCGCTACGATGAGCAGTTCTTC
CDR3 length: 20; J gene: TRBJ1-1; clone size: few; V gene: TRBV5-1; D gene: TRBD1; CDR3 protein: CASSLATMKGTAPMNTEAFF; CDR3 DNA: TGCGCCAGCAGCTTAGCTACAATGAAAGGGACAGCGCCGATGAACACTGAAGCTTTCTTT
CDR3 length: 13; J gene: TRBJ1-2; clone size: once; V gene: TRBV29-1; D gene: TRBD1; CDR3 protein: CSVEGDSYYGYTF; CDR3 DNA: TGCAGCGTTGAAGGGGACAGTTACTATGGCTACACCTTC
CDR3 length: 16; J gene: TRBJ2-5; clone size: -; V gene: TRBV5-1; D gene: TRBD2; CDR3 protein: CASSLAASGAQETQYF; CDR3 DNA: TGCGCCAGCAGCTTGGCCGCTAGCGGAGCCCAAGAGACCCAGTACTTC
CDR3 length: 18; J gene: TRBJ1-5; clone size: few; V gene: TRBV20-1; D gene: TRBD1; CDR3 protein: CSAPSGQGKYEFGQPQHF; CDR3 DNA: TGCAGTGCACCAAGCGGACAGGGAAAGTACGAGTTCGGTCAGCCCCAGCATTTT
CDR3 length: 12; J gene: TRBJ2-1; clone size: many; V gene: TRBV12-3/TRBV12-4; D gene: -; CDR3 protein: CASSFFTGEQFF; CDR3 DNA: TGTGCCAGCAGTTTCTTCACGGGCGAGCAGTTCTTC
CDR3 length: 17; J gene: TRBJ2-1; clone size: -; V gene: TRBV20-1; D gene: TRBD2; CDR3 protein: CSARERLAGATYNEQFF; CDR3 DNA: TGCAGTGCTAGAGAGAGGCTAGCGGGAGCAACATACAATGAGCAGTTCTTC
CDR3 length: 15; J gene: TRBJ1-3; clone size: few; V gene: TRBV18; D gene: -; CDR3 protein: CASSTDRIFGNTIYF; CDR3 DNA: TGTGCCAGCTCAACCGACAGGATATTTGGAAACACCATATATTTT
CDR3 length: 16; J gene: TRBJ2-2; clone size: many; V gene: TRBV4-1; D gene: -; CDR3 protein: CASSPVGSRYTGELFF; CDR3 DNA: TGCGCCAGCAGCCCCGTGGGGAGCCGTTACACCGGGGAGCTGTTTTTT
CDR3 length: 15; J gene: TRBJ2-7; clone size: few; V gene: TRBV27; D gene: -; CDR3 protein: CASSPFGQSSYEQYF; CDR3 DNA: TGTGCCAGCAGTCCCTTCGGGCAATCCTCCTACGAGCAGTACTTC